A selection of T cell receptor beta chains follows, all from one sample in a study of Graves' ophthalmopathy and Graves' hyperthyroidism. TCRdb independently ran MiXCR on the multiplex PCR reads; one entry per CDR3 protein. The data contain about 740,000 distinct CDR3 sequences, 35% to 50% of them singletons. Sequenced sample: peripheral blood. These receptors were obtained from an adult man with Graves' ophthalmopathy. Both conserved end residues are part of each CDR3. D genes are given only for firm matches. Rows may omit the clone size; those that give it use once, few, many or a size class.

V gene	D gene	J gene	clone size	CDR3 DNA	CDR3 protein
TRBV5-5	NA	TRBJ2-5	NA	TGTGCCACCAGCAGAAAGGGATCGGGGGCGATTGAGACCCAGTACTTC	CATSRKGSGAIETQYF
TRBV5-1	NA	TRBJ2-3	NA	TGTGCCAGCAGCTCAACCCCCACAGATACGCAGTATTTT	CASSSTPTDTQYF
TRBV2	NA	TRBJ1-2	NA	TGTGCCAGCAGCCCAGACAGGGGCTACACCTTC	CASSPDRGYTF
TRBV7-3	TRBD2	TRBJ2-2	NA	TGTGCCAGCAGCTTCGGCGCTAGCGGGGGGGCGAAAACCGGGGAGCTGTTTTTT	CASSFGASGGAKTGELFF
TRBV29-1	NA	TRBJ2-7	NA	TGCAGCGTTGAAGGTCCCCGGTACCAATCCTCCTACGAGCAGTACTTC	CSVEGPRYQSSYEQYF
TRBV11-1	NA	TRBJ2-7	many	TGTGCCAGCAGTCCCAAAACAGGGCGAAGCTCCTACGAGCAGTACTTC	CASSPKTGRSSYEQYF
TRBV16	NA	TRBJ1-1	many	TGTGCCAGCAGTAAACAGGGATGGGACACTGAAGCTTTCTTT	CASSKQGWDTEAFF
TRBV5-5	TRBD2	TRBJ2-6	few	TGTGCCAGCAGCCATAGCGGGGGGGCCGACGTCCTGACTTTC	CASSHSGGADVLTF
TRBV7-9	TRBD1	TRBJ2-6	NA	TGTGCCAGCAGCTTAGAAGCACAGGGGGGCTCTGGGGCCAACGTCCTAACTTTC	CASSLEAQGGSGANVLTF
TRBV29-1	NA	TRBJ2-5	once	TGCAGCGTTGTCACGGATGGAGAGACCCAGTACTTC	CSVVTDGETQYF
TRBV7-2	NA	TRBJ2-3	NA	TGTGCCAGCAGCTCCAACACAGATACGCAGTATTTT	CASSSNTDTQYF
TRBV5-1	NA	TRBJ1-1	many	TGCGCCAGCAGCTTGGGGGCAGTCAGGGTCACTGAAGCTTTCTTT	CASSLGAVRVTEAFF
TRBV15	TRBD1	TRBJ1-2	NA	TGTGCCACCAGCAGCCAAGGACAGGGAGAGGGCTACACCTTC	CATSSQGQGEGYTF
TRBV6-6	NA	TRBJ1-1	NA	TGTGCCAGCAGGGCCCAGAGGCGCACTGAAGCTTTCTTT	CASRAQRRTEAFF
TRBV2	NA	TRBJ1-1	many	TGTGCCAGCAGTGACCGGGGTGAAGCTTTCTTT	CASSDRGEAFF
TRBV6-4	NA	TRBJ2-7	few	TGTGCCAGCAGTTACGTGAGGGGCATGGAGGAGCAGTACTTC	CASSYVRGMEEQYF
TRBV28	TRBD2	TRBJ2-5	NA	TGTGCCAGCAGTTTCCAGCGGGGGGAGACCCAGTACTTC	CASSFQRGETQYF
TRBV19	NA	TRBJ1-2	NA	TGTGCCAGTAGTGCAGGAGCCCACTATGGCTACACCTTC	CASSAGAHYGYTF
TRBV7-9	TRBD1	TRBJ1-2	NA	TGTGCCAGCAGCCCGGACAGGGCAAACTATGGCTACACCTTC	CASSPDRANYGYTF
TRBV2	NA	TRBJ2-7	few	TGTGCCAGCAGTCCAGGGTGGAGGTCCACCTACGAGCAGTACTTC	CASSPGWRSTYEQYF
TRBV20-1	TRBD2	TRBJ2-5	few	TGCAGTGCTAGCCGAGCGGGGGGGCCAGAGACCCAGTACTTC	CSASRAGGPETQYF
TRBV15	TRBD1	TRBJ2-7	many	TGTGCCACCAGCAGAGCCAGACCGGGACAGGGGGCGTTCGAGCAGTACTTC	CATSRARPGQGAFEQYF
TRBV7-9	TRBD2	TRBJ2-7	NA	TGTGCCAGCAGTACCCAAGCGGGAGGCCCATACGAGCAGTACTTC	CASSTQAGGPYEQYF
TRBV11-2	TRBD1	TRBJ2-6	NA	TGTGCCAGCAGTTTAGAGGGGGCCCTAAGCTCTGGGGCCAACGTCCTGACTTTC	CASSLEGALSSGANVLTF
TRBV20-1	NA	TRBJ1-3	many	TGCAGTGCTAGTGACACCTCCTCTGGAAACACCATATATTTT	CSASDTSSGNTIYF
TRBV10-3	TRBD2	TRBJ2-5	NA	TGTGCCATCAGTGAGAGGTCTAGCGGGACCCAGTACTTC	CAISERSSGTQYF
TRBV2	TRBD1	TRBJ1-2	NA	TGTGCCAGCCGCCAGGGGACAGGGGGCATCCCCTACTATGGCTACACCTTC	CASRQGTGGIPYYGYTF
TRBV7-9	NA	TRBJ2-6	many	TGTGCCAGCAGCCGCCGGAGGCGCTCTGGGGCCAACGTCCTGACTTTC	CASSRRRRSGANVLTF
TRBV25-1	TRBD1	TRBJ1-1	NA	TGTGCCAGCAGTTCGGGACAGGGTTCGAACACTGAAGCTTTCTTT	CASSSGQGSNTEAFF
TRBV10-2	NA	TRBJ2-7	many	TGCGCCAGCAGTCTCGGACAGTTCTACGAGCAGTACTTC	CASSLGQFYEQYF
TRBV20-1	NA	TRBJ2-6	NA	TGCAGTGCTAGAGATCTAAGCTCTGGGGCCAACGTCCTGACTTTC	CSARDLSSGANVLTF
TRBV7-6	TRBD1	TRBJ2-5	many	TGTGCCAGCAGCCAACCGGACAGGGGGGGGGAGACCCAGTACTTC	CASSQPDRGGETQYF
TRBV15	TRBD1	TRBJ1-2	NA	TGTGCCACCAGCAGAAAGACAGGGGGTAACTATGGCTACACCTTC	CATSRKTGGNYGYTF
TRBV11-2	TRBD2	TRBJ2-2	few	TGTGCCAGCAGCGCGGGACTAGCGGGAGTCGTTGGGGAGCTGTTTTTT	CASSAGLAGVVGELFF
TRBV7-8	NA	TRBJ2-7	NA	TGTGCCAGCAGCCGCAACGGGGGAGACGAGCAGTACTTC	CASSRNGGDEQYF
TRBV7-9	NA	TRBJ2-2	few	TGTGCCAGCAACCTGATCGGGGAGCTGTTTTTT	CASNLIGELFF
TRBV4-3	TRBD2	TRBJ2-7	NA	TGCGCCAGCAGCCAAGATGGGAGGGCTGGCTACGAGCAGTACTTC	CASSQDGRAGYEQYF
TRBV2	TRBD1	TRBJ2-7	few	TGTGCCAGCAGCGATAGGGACAGGGGGCGAAATTGGCAGTACTTC	CASSDRDRGRNWQYF
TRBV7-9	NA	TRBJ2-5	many	TGTGCCAGCAGCAGAGGGGAAGAGACCCAGTACTTC	CASSRGEETQYF
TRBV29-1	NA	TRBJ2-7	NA	TGCAGCGTTGTCGGCCTTGGCAGGACCTACGAGCAGTACTTC	CSVVGLGRTYEQYF
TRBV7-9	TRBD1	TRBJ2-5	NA	TGTGCCAGCAGCCAACGACAGGGGGTAGGAGAGACCCAGTACTTC	CASSQRQGVGETQYF
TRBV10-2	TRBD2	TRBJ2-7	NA	TGCGCCACCCAACGCGGCGATAGCGGGGTCTACAAGCAATACTTC	CATQRGDSGVYKQYF
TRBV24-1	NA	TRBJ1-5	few	TGTGCCAGCATGGAGGGGGGGATTCGTCAGCCCCAGCATTTT	CASMEGGIRQPQHF
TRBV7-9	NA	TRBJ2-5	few	TGTGCCAGCAGCACGGGACTGATTCAAGAGACCCAGTACTTC	CASSTGLIQETQYF
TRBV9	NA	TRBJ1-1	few	TGTGCCAGCAGCGGGGGGATCGGCACTGAAGCTTTCTTT	CASSGGIGTEAFF
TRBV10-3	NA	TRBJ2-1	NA	TGTGCCATCAGTGCGGGAGAAATCAAGCATAATGAGCAGTTCTTC	CAISAGEIKHNEQFF
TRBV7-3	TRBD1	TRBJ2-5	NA	TGTGCCAGCAGCTCACGCGGGACAGGGGGTATAGAGACCCAGTACTTC	CASSSRGTGGIETQYF
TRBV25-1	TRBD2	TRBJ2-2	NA	TGTGCCAGCAGCCAAGATCGGGGAGGGGCCTCTCTCCCCGGGGAGCTGTTTTTT	CASSQDRGGASLPGELFF
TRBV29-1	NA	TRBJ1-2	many	TGCAGCGTAGATGACAGTTATGGCTACACCTTC	CSVDDSYGYTF
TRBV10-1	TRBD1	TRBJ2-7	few	TGTGCCAGCAGTGGATACAGGGGGCACGAGCAGTACTTC	CASSGYRGHEQYF
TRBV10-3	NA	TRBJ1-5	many	TGTGCCATCAGTGAGTCGCAGGGTATTCAGCCCCAGCATTTT	CAISESQGIQPQHF
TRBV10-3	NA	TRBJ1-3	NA	TGTGCCAGCAGTGGCGGTCCGGTTGGCCTCTCTGGAAACACCATATATTTT	CASSGGPVGLSGNTIYF
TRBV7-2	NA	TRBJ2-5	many	TGTGCCAGCAGCACCAGGGTCCAAGAGACCCAGTACTTC	CASSTRVQETQYF
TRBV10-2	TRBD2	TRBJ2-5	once	TGTGCCAGCACCGCGAGACTAGCGGGGGCCATGCAAGAGACCCAGTACTTC	CASTARLAGAMQETQYF
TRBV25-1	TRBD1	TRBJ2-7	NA	TGTGCCAGCAGTGAATTTACGACAGGGCAGGGAGAGCAGTACTTC	CASSEFTTGQGEQYF